The present entry profiles one T cell receptor beta chain with its context. In the original workflow: Amplification of reference gene primers provided the estimated nucleated cell counts. Some clones are missing from TCRdb's copy, which holds only in-frame ones; the method was immunoSEQ multiplex PCR. V and J calls and clone size are copied from that table; D and trimming were computed from the DNA. The repertoire includes 220,000 or so clones, roughly 80% of them detected once, and less than 6% sits in the top ten. Germline-derived CDR1 and CDR2 are ENHRY and SYGVKD. J gave up 2 bases and V 4 bases, and 4 bases lay outside the gene matches. This CDR3 is 15 amino acids long. These data belong to a study of blood T cell repertoires in COVID-19. Study at large: COVID-19 samples, acute and convalescent, were from the United States, Italy and Spain.

Specimen: peripheral blood. This chain connects TRBV10-3 to TRBJ2-7; 11 nucleotides line up with TRBD1. The clonotype comes from a woman in her seventies with acute or convalescent COVID-19. CDR3 sequence: CAISGGTGGTYEQYF. CDR3 bases: TGTGCCATCAGTGGGGGGACAGGGGGAACCTACGAGCAGTACTTC.